These 21 T cell receptor beta chains came from one sample sequenced in a study of beta chain features in type 1 diabetes (dated by TCRdb to the late 2010s). Library method: the immunoSEQ multiplex PCR assay. The entire amount of isolated RNA was reverse transcribed using the High Capacity cDNA Reverse Transcription Kit, so the sequenced TCRB transcripts were expressed ones. Sourced from immuneACCESS, this table was stored by TCRdb with only in-frame sequences that have V and J called. A share of the clones is absent; for the studies checked, an unresolved V gene accounts for under half, and the remainder has no known explanation. This sample has 350,000 or so clones in its table, and around a fifth of those were observed once. In total, the top ten clones hold approximately 0.043% of the sample. The specimen was naive CD4+ T cells from blood. The sample's cell subset or site, from its label and the paper: true naive CD4+ T cells. These receptors originate from a woman between 18 and 29 years old in good health.

For the CDR3, the DNA is TGTGCCAGCAGCTTTAGGGGCTCTGGGGCCAACGTCCTGACTTTC. Protein product: CASSFRGSGANVLTF. The chain has TRBV7-2 and TRBJ2-6, with a possible D match to TRBD1 (5 bases). The CDR3 totals 15 residues. CDR1 and CDR2 from the germline V gene are SGHTA and FQGNSA. V was cut by 3 bases and J by 0 bases, with 6 bases left in between. Full variable domain (rest looked up from reference TRBV7-2 and TRBJ2-6): GAGVSQSPSNKVTEKGKDVELRCDPISGHTALYWYRQSLGQGLEFLIYFQGNSAPDKSGLPSDRFSAERTGGSVSTLTIQRTQQEDSAVYLCASSFRGSGANVLTFGAGSRLTVL.

The J gene is TRBJ2-7, the V gene TRBV15; 7 bases are shared with TRBD1. The CDR3 consists of 15 residues. J gave up 0 bases and V 0 bases, and 2 bases lay outside the gene matches. The germline gives CDR1 LNHNV, CDR2 YYDKDF (reference sequence). The CDR3 loop is CATSRDDRDSYEQYF. CDR3 DNA sequence: TGTGCCACCAGCAGAGATGACAGGGACTCCTACGAGCAGTACTTC.

This clone has just a few counts. This CDR3 is also generated by other DNA sequences in the sample. The rearrangement links TRBV30 to TRBJ1-1, with D unresolved. This CDR3 has 13 residues. Germline V gene sequence: CDR1 GTSNPN, CDR2 SVGIG (reference sequence). V shed 2 bases and J shed 1 base, with 8 bases lying between them. CDR3 loop: CAWSRSGNTEAFF. For the CDR3, the DNA is TGTGCCTGGAGTCGTAGTGGGAACACTGAAGCTTTCTTT.

V usage is TRBV9 and J usage is TRBJ1-2; D is possibly TRBD1 (5 bases). Germline CDR1 SGDLS, CDR2 YYNGEE. The length of the CDR3 is 14 residues. Between the trimmed V and J ends, which lost 0 bases and 6 bases, there was a span of 12 bases. The CDR3 bases are TGTGCCAGCAGCGTAGAAGGGGAGGGTCATGGCTACACCTTC. Its translation is CASSVEGEGHGYTF.

This clone is a singleton in its sample. The V and J genes are TRBV30 and TRBJ2-5; possible D gene TRBD1, 5 bases. V shed 0 bases and J shed 4 bases, with 9 bases lying between them. Germline V gives CDR1 GTSNPN, CDR2 SVGIG (reference sequence). This CDR3 contains 13 residues. CDR3: CAWSVQVGETQYF. The CDR3 DNA follows: TGTGCCTGGAGTGTACAGGTAGGAGAGACCCAGTACTTC.

A few counts support this clone. This sequence joins TRBV14 and TRBJ2-1, with D maybe TRBD2 (6 bases). Between the trimmed V and J ends, which lost 5 bases and 9 bases, there was a span of 17 bases. The CDR3 sequence is 14 residues long. Per germline, CDR1 SGHDN and CDR2 FVKESK. This CDR3 reads CASSTRDSPSEQFF. CDR3 bases: TGTGCCAGCAGCACCAGGGACTCCCCCAGTGAGCAGTTCTTC.

The genes are TRBV7-9 and TRBJ2-1; D perhaps matches TRBD2 (5 bases). This CDR3 comprises 15 residues. Germline CDR1 is SEHNR and CDR2 is FQNEAQ (reference sequence). Trimming took 5 bases from V and 0 from J, leaving 11 bases between them. CDR3 sequence: CASSTTRSSYNEQFF. CDR3 DNA: TGTGCCAGCAGCACCACTAGGAGCTCCTACAATGAGCAGTTCTTC.

The chain recombines TRBV29-1 with TRBJ2-5, with a possible D match to TRBD2 (7 bases). Germline CDR1 reads SQVTM; CDR2 reads ANQGSEA. The germline V and J ends were trimmed by 6 bases and 2 bases, with 16 bases remaining between them. The CDR3 is 14 amino acids. CDR3 nucleotides: TGCAGCGTCCTTACTGAGGGGGGGCAAGAGACCCAGTACTTC. This encodes CSVLTEGGQETQYF.

The rearrangement joins TRBV11-3 to TRBJ2-5; a possible D gene is TRBD1 (8 bases). CDR3 length: 13 amino acids. Trimming stripped 5 bases from V and 5 bases from J, with 12 bases between. The germline V gene encodes CDR1 SGHNT and CDR2 YENEEA. This CDR3 reads CASSLQGGETQYF. DNA of the CDR3: TGTGCCAGCAGCCTACAGGGGGGGGAGACCCAGTACTTC. Variable domain in full (rest from reference TRBV11-3 and TRBJ2-5): EAGVVQSPRYKIIEKKQPVAFWCNPISGHNTLYWYLQNLGQGPELLIRYENEEAVDDSQLPKDRFSAERLKGVDSTLKIQPAELGDSAVYLCASSLQGGETQYFGPGTRLLVL.

This clone has only a few counts. The V and J genes are TRBV6-5 and TRBJ2-3; possible D gene TRBD2, 6 bases. CDR1 is MNHEY and CDR2 is SVGAGI in the germline V gene. This CDR3 has 14 amino acids. The V and J ends lost 2 bases and 4 bases respectively, with 10 bases between them. The CDR3 loop reads CASSYLGEADTQYF. CDR3 coding DNA: TGTGCCAGCAGTTACCTTGGGGAGGCAGATACGCAGTATTTT.

This clone was counted only a few times. Other nucleotide sequences in the sample specify the same CDR3. This chain connects TRBV2 to TRBJ2-5; D unresolved. This CDR3 spans 12 amino acids. From germline, CDR1 is SNHLY and CDR2 FYNNEI. The V end lost 2 bases, the J end lost 4 bases, and 5 bases lay between the germline ends. The CDR3 reads CASSETSETQYF. CDR3 DNA: TGTGCCAGCAGTGAAACTTCAGAGACCCAGTACTTC.

This clone was counted only a few times. This chain joins TRBV23-1 and TRBJ2-3, with 12 bases identical to TRBD2. TRBV23-1 is an ORF, with its function uncertain. V shed 8 bases, J shed 1 base, and the junction held 4 bases outside the gene matches. The length of the CDR3 is 15 residues. This CDR3 is CASRRTSGGTDTQYF. DNA of the CDR3: TGCGCCAGCCGAAGGACTAGCGGGGGCACAGATACGCAGTATTTT.

This clone has more than one count but fewer than ten. CDR3 sequence reads: CASSLVRLNTEAFF. The CDR3 DNA reads as TGTGCCAGCAGCTTAGTCAGATTAAACACTGAAGCTTTCTTT. The chain has TRBV7-9 and TRBJ1-1, with D unresolved. CDR1 SEHNR and CDR2 FQNEAQ come from the germline V gene (reference sequence). The V end was cut by 1 base, the J end by 2 bases, with 8 bases between. This CDR3 contains 14 residues. The full variable domain, in which reference TRBV7-9 and TRBJ1-1 provide the parts outside the CDR3, is DTGVSQNPRHKITKRGQNVTFRCDPISEHNRLYWYRQTLGQGPEFLTYFQNEAQLEKSRLLSDRFSAERPKGSFSTLEIQRTEQGDSAMYLCASSLVRLNTEAFFGQGTRLTVV.

This clone was seen a handful of times. The chain is built from TRBV25-1 and TRBJ2-1, with 9 bases matching TRBD2. Germline V CDR1 and CDR2: MGHDK, SYGVNS. V dropped 5 bases and J dropped 9; count of bases not matched to a gene: 14. The CDR3 totals 16 residues. The CDR3 DNA reads as TGTGCCAGCAGTCCAGGGGGTAGCGGGGGCCTCCCTGAGCAGTTCTTC. It codes for CASSPGGSGGLPEQFF.

Only one count was recorded for this clone. The gene calls are TRBV11-2 and TRBJ2-2; D may be TRBD1 (6 bases). Germline CDR1 reads SGHAT; CDR2 reads FQNNGV. The CDR3 extends over 14 amino acids. The V and J ends lost 5 bases and 5 bases respectively, with 12 bases between them. This CDR3 is CASSPITGTGELFF. DNA of the CDR3: TGTGCCAGCAGCCCAATCACAGGGACCGGGGAGCTGTTTTTT.

This clone came up a few times. This sequence joins TRBV7-8 and TRBJ2-7; 14 nucleotides match TRBD2. Germline trimming cut 4 bases from V and 3 bases from J; bases unmatched to any gene: 5. The CDR3 sequence is 16 residues long. Looked up from germline, CDR1 is SGHVS and CDR2 is FQNEAQ. CDR3 sequence: CASSSGGLAGVYEQYF. In DNA, the CDR3 is TGTGCCAGCAGCTCAGGGGGACTAGCGGGAGTCTACGAGCAGTACTTC.

The chain couples TRBV7-2 to TRBJ1-1; the D is unclear. V was clipped by 1 base and J by 5 bases, with 8 bases between them. The length of the CDR3 is 13 residues. CDR1 and CDR2 from the germline V gene are SGHTA and FQGNSA. The CDR3 DNA sequence: TGTGCCAGCAGCTTAGTCGGTCGGACTGAAGCTTTCTTT. Translated: CASSLVGRTEAFF.

This chain connects TRBV29-1 to TRBJ1-1; D is possibly TRBD1 (5 bases). The CDR3 totals 11 residues. Germline V gene data show CDR1 as SQVTM and CDR2 as ANQGSEA. Trimming shortened V by 4 bases and J by 7 bases, and 10 bases separated the two germline ends. The CDR3 DNA is TGCAGCGTTGGAGGGAGGGGTGAAGCTTTCTTT. Protein: CSVGGRGEAFF.

This chain links TRBV30 with TRBJ2-7, with D tentatively TRBD1 (6 bases). Germline lookup yields CDR1 GTSNPN and CDR2 SVGIG (reference sequence). Trimming removed 2 bases at V and 0 bases at J, with 11 bases between. The CDR3 loop spans 14 amino acids. CDR3 region: CAWSSRGVSYEQYF. The CDR3 DNA is TGTGCCTGGAGTTCCAGGGGCGTCTCCTACGAGCAGTACTTC. Full variable domain (rest looked up from reference TRBV30 and TRBJ2-7): SQTIHQWPATLVQPVGSPLSLECTVEGTSNPNLYWYRQAAGRGLQLLFYSVGIGQISSEVPQNLSASRPQDRQFILSSKKLLLSDSGFYLCAWSSRGVSYEQYFGPGTRLTVT.

This clone was detected a few times. The V call is TRBV5-1, the J call TRBJ2-7, with a weak D call TRBD1 (6 bases). Germline V lookup: CDR1 SGHRS, CDR2 YFSETQ. This CDR3 is built from 13 residues. V gave up 4 bases and J gave up 5 bases, with 13 bases separating them. The chain's CDR3 is CASSLTGYHEQYF. The CDR3 nucleotides read TGCGCCAGCAGCCTTACAGGGTATCACGAGCAGTACTTC.

There are a few counts of this clone. The rearrangement uses TRBV30 and TRBJ2-6; 9 bases fit TRBD1. CDR1 and CDR2 (germline): GTSNPN, SVGIG (reference sequence). V was pared by 2 bases and J by 1 base, with 18 bases of the junction left unmatched. The CDR3 runs to 21 residues. The CDR3 DNA sequence: TGTGCCTGGAGTCCAGGGACAGGGTTGATAGCTCGGGCTTCTGGGGCCAACGTCCTGACTTTC. Its translation: CAWSPGTGLIARASGANVLTF.